The sample holds many counts of the clone carrying this T cell receptor beta chain. The data were taken from a study of regulatory T cells in long-lasting Graves disease. Study at large: The criterion for persistent Graves' disease was over 5 years of antithyroid drugs with positive TSH receptor antibodies.

This CDR3 has 15 amino acids. V lost 0 bases to trimming and J lost 2 bases, with 11 bases between them. CDR1 and CDR2 (germline): LGHDT, YNNKEL (reference sequence). Indicated time point: persistent/refractory GD, antithyroid drugs over 5 years with positive TRAb. PBMC-derived RNA was used for the TCR library. CDR3-region Arm-PCR and iRepertoire HTBI primers produced the TCR beta libraries. MiXCR, run by TCRdb on the multiplex PCR reads, gives a single entry per CDR3 protein. Seen here are 400,000 to 500,000 distinct CDR3 sequences, 21% observed once, and the top ten hold approximately 14%. The source of this sequence is a female donor with Graves disease. The sample here was peripheral blood mononuclear cells (PBMCs), taken when the disease was refractory, from a patient treated with antithyroid drugs. The J gene is TRBJ2-7, the V gene TRBV3-1; D not certain. CDR3 loop: CASSQEGTVPYEQYF. In DNA form, the CDR3 reads TGTGCCAGCAGCCAAGAAGGTACAGTCCCCTACGAGCAGTACTTC.